The 27 T cell receptor beta chains reported below all come from one sample, sequenced in a study of blood T cells in healthy people across ages. Primed by a sample-barcoded 5' primer and a J-beta primer mix, a second PCR proceeded for 7 to 11 cycles. TCRdb independently ran MiXCR on the 5' RACE reads; one entry per CDR3 protein. The data contain hundreds of thousands of distinct CDR3 sequences, 35% to 45% of them singletons. The material sequenced was blood. The receptors were gathered from a woman aged 55 to 70 in good health.

This clonotype was counted many times. The rearrangement uses TRBV10-3 and TRBJ2-1, with D possibly being TRBD1 (5 bases). The V end lost 1 base, the J end lost 9 bases, and 7 bases lay between the germline ends. The CDR3 is made up of 12 amino acids. CDR1 and CDR2 (germline): ENHRY, SYGVKD. CDR3 loop: CAISEWGLEQFF. In DNA, the CDR3 is TGTGCCATCAGTGAGTGGGGCCTTGAGCAGTTCTTC.

This clonotype was counted a few times. The chain employs TRBV7-2 and TRBJ1-5, with 9 bases fitting TRBD1. The CDR3 runs 15 residues. J lost 7 bases, V lost 1 base, and 5 bases had no gene match. The germline V gene has CDR1 SGHTA and CDR2 FQGNSA. The chain's CDR3 is CASSLVGTGLQPQHF. DNA for the CDR3: TGTGCCAGCAGCTTAGTGGGGACAGGGCTCCAGCCCCAGCATTTT. The full variable domain, with the rest looked up from reference TRBV7-2 and TRBJ1-5, is GAGVSQSPSNKVTEKGKDVELRCDPISGHTALYWYRQSLGQGLEFLIYFQGNSAPDKSGLPSDRFSAERTGGSVSTLTIQRTQQEDSAVYLCASSLVGTGLQPQHFGDGTRLSIL.

The chain has TRBV7-2 and TRBJ2-1; weak D call: TRBD1 (5 bases). CDR3 size: 17 residues. Trimming stripped 1 base from V and 4 bases from J, with 17 bases between. Germline CDR1 SGHTA, CDR2 FQGNSA. The chain's CDR3 is CASSLGLTPKGYNEQFF. Here the CDR3 DNA reads TGTGCCAGCAGCTTAGGCTTGACCCCAAAGGGGTACAATGAGCAGTTCTTC.

The sample holds a few counts of this clonotype. V gene TRBV20-1 combines with J gene TRBJ2-7, with D perhaps TRBD2 (6 bases). Germline V gene sequence: CDR1 DFQATT, CDR2 SNEGSKA (reference sequence). This CDR3 has 14 residues. Trimming stripped 6 bases from V and 6 bases from J, with 21 bases between. The CDR3 bases are TGCAGTGCCGCACCAGACAGCGGGCTGATCGAGCAGTACTTC. It is translated as CSAAPDSGLIEQYF.

This clonotype was detected only a few times. This chain links TRBV24-1 with TRBJ2-1; D is undetermined. This CDR3 has 12 amino acids. V was trimmed by 5 bases and J by 7 bases, leaving 8 bases between them. From germline, CDR1 is KGHDR and CDR2 SFDVKD. The CDR3: CATSAAQNEQFF. The CDR3 nucleotides read TGTGCCACCAGTGCAGCGCAAAATGAGCAGTTCTTC.

A note on this clonotype: One end of the junction varies from germline; a read error may be responsible. The gene calls are TRBV20-1 and TRBJ2-7; TRBD2 agrees at 8 bases. Looked up from germline, CDR1 is DFQATT and CDR2 is SNEGSKA (reference sequence). The CDR3 runs to 14 residues. As DNA, the CDR3 is TGCGGTGCACACCACAGCGGGAGTACGTATGAGCAGTACTTC. This gives the protein CGAHHSGSTYEQYF.

This clonotype was seen repeatedly, ten times or more. V usage is TRBV3-1 and J usage is TRBJ2-7; the match to TRBD2 covers 8 bases. The CDR3 is 14 amino acids. Trimming took 6 bases from V and 4 from J; bases not matched to a gene: 8. In germline, CDR1 is LGHDT, CDR2 YNNKEL (reference sequence). The CDR3 spells CASRSGGLPYEQYF. Written as DNA, the CDR3 is TGTGCCAGCAGAAGCGGGGGACTACCGTACGAGCAGTACTTC.

Points on this clonotype: Germline and junction disagree at one end, which may indicate a read error. The chain recombines TRBV28 with TRBJ2-4; D could derive from TRBD1 or TRBD2 (5 bases each). The last part of the DNA fits TRBJ2-5 better; the J call may be wrong. Germline V gene lookup returns CDR1 MDHEN and CDR2 SYDVKM. The CDR3 contains 16 residues. The CDR3 sequence: CAGSSLPQGRWETQYF. The CDR3 DNA is TGTGCCGGCAGTTCCCTCCCGCAGGGACGTTGGGAGACCCAGTACTTC.

The V gene is TRBV3-1, the J gene TRBJ2-1, with 8 bases aligning to TRBD2. Per germline, CDR1 LGHDT and CDR2 YNNKEL (reference sequence). The V segment lost 2 bases and the J segment 0 bases; nucleotides outside the gene matches: 3. This CDR3 region has 16 residues. In DNA, the CDR3 is TGTGCCAGCAGCCAAAGCGGGAGAGTCTCCTACAATGAGCAGTTCTTC. Translated: CASSQSGRVSYNEQFF.

Remarks on this clonotype: Since a much larger clone is just one base distant, this may be a read error. The chain is built from TRBV20-1 and TRBJ2-3; 8 bases map to TRBD2. J was trimmed by 1 base and V by 5 bases; bases with no gene match: 8. CDR1 DFQATT and CDR2 SNEGSKA come from the germline V gene (reference sequence). The CDR3 covers 15 residues. The CDR3: CSARRAGEGTDTQYF. CDR3 in DNA: TGCAGTGCTCGGAGAGCGGGAGAGGGCACAGATACGCAGTATTTT.

This clonotype has only a few counts. The chain recombines TRBV9 with TRBJ2-7, with 13 bases fitting TRBD2. V dropped 3 bases and J dropped 5; count of bases not matched to a gene: 5. Germline V gene lookup returns CDR1 SGDLS and CDR2 YYNGEE. The CDR3 has 15 residues. The DNA of the CDR3 is TGTGCCAGCAGCGCACTAGCGGGAGGGTCCGACGAGCAGTACTTC. Protein: CASSALAGGSDEQYF.

This clonotype showed up many times. The CDR3 DNA reads TGTGCCAGCACCTCTGTTCAGCACTCCTACGAGCAGTACTTC. This translates into CASTSVQHSYEQYF. V gene TRBV12-3 or TRBV12-4 combines with J gene TRBJ2-7; D uncertain. The ends were cut back, 7 bases at V and 0 bases at J, with 13 bases in the middle. The length of the CDR3 is 14 residues.

This chain connects TRBV10-3 to TRBJ2-3; D possibly uses TRBD1 or TRBD2 (5 bases each). The germline V gene encodes CDR1 ENHRY and CDR2 SYGVKD. The V gene lost 11 bases and the J gene lost 3 bases, with 15 bases spanning the gap. The CDR3 consists of 13 residues. The CDR3 sequence: CASGQEGTDTQYF. The CDR3 DNA reads TGTGCCTCAGGCCAAGAGGGGACAGATACGCAGTATTTT.

This chain connects TRBV5-1 to TRBJ1-1; 7 bases map to TRBD1. CDR1 is SGHRS and CDR2 is YFSETQ in the germline V gene. The CDR3 totals 15 residues. The V segment lost 3 bases and the J segment 4 bases; nucleotides outside the gene matches: 9. CDR3 sequence (DNA): TGCGCCAGCAGCTACCAGGGGGAAAGCGGCACTGAAGCTTTCTTT. As protein: CASSYQGESGTEAFF.

To note about this clonotype: At one end, the junction sequence differs from germline, possibly due to a read error. This chain uses TRBV14 with TRBJ2-3; D might be TRBD1 or TRBD2, each matching 7 bases. The germline V gene encodes CDR1 SGHDN and CDR2 FVKESK. This CDR3 contains 17 residues. Written as DNA, the CDR3 is TGTGCCTGCAGCCGCGTGGGGAGGGGGCCGGAGTCGGATACGCAGTATTTT. It is translated as CACSRVGRGPESDTQYF.

The CDR3 spells CASSWNGQGGGETQYF. In DNA, the CDR3 is TGTGCCAGCAGCTGGAACGGACAGGGAGGGGGAGAGACCCAGTACTTC. V usage is TRBV7-2 and J usage is TRBJ2-5; the D gene is possibly TRBD1 (8 bases). V lost 4 bases, J lost 4 bases, and 19 bases lay in between. CDR1 is SGHTA, CDR2 FQGNSA, per germline. This CDR3 spans 16 amino acids.

The genes are TRBV9 and TRBJ2-4; the D is unclear. Judging by the DNA end, TRBJ2-7 fits better; the J call may be wrong. Germline CDR1 and CDR2: SGDLS and YYNGEE. The CDR3 length is 13 residues. CDR3 DNA sequence: TGTGCCAGCAGCGTAGGGCACAGCTACGAGCAGTACTTC. Translated: CASSVGHSYEQYF.

In DNA form, the CDR3 reads TGTGCCAGCAGCGTTCAGGACAGGCACACAGATACGCAGTATTTT. Protein product: CASSVQDRHTDTQYF. This chain joins TRBV7-6 and TRBJ2-3; 7 bases are shared with TRBD1. There are 15 residues in the CDR3. The trim removed 5 bases at V and 2 bases at J, leaving 7 bases unmatched. The germline V gene has CDR1 SGHVS and CDR2 FNYEAQ.

This clonotype was picked up many times. The gene calls are TRBV29-1 and TRBJ2-5; TRBD1 agrees at 8 bases. This CDR3 has 13 amino acids. Germline V CDR1 and CDR2: SQVTM, ANQGSEA. V lost 7 bases to trimming and J lost 5 bases; unmatched junction nucleotides: 9. The CDR3 DNA is TGCAGCGCGGCGGCAGGGGGCCACGAGACCCAGTACTTC. Translation gives CSAAAGGHETQYF.

The rearrangement joins TRBV5-1 to TRBJ2-1; 11 bases fit TRBD2. Looked up from germline, CDR1 is SGHRS and CDR2 is YFSETQ. The CDR3 runs 16 residues. Trimming took 4 bases from V and 5 from J; bases not matched to a gene: 8. CDR3 region: CASSPSGTSGDNEQFF. For the CDR3, the DNA is TGCGCCAGCAGCCCAAGTGGGACTAGCGGAGACAATGAGCAGTTCTTC.

This clonotype has a handful of counts. V usage is TRBV7-6 and J usage is TRBJ2-1; D is possibly TRBD1 (7 bases). This CDR3 is 16 amino acids long. V lost 5 bases and J lost 8, with 22 bases in between. Germline V gene lookup returns CDR1 SGHVS and CDR2 FNYEAQ. The chain's CDR3 is CASSRRDSATGDEQFF. The CDR3 nucleotides read TGTGCCAGCAGCCGGAGGGACAGCGCTACAGGGGATGAGCAGTTCTTC. Combining the CDR3 with reference TRBV7-6 and TRBJ2-1 gives the whole variable domain GAGVSQSPRYKVTKRGQDVALRCDPISGHVSLYWYRQALGQGPEFLTYFNYEAQQDKSGLPNDRFSAERPEGSISTLTIQRTEQRDSAMYRCASSRRDSATGDEQFFGPGTRLTVL.

This clonotype showed up just once. This sequence may be a read error, since a much larger clone differs from it by one base. The chain joins TRBV29-1 to TRBJ2-5, with 10 nucleotides matching TRBD1. Trimming cost V 6 bases and J 4 bases; bases outside gene matches: 5. Germline V gives CDR1 SQVTM, CDR2 ANQGSEA. The CDR3 loop spans 13 amino acids. The CDR3 DNA reads TGCAGCGTACTGACAGGGGGCGCAGAGACCCAGTACTTC. As protein: CSVLTGGAETQYF.

Only a few counts were recorded for this clonotype. V and J are TRBV29-1 and TRBJ2-7; D is undetermined. The CDR3 extends over 11 amino acids. Germline V gene sequence: CDR1 SQVTM, CDR2 ANQGSEA. V was clipped by 3 bases and J by 3 bases, with 6 bases between them. For the CDR3, the DNA is TGCAGCGTTGATTCGGGCTACGAGCAGTACTTC. This gives the protein CSVDSGYEQYF.

The chain is built from TRBV4-3 and TRBJ2-3, with a possible D match to TRBD1 (5 bases). The CDR3 has 14 amino acids. V was cut by 10 bases and J by 0 bases, with 14 bases left in between. Germline V lookup: CDR1 LGHNA, CDR2 YSLEER. The CDR3 nucleotides read TGCGCCACCTGGCCAGGGTGGAGCACAGATACGCAGTATTTT. This codes for CATWPGWSTDTQYF.

This chain connects TRBV27 to TRBJ2-3, with 7 positions matching TRBD1. The CDR3 is 17 residues long. CDR1 and CDR2 (germline): MNHEY, SMNVEV (reference sequence). After removal of 0 bases from V and 1 base from J, the junction contained 7 bases not matched to a gene. CDR3 sequence (DNA): TGTGCCAGCAGTTTATCGAGAGGTACAGGGGGCACAGATACGCAGTATTTT. Translating gives CASSLSRGTGGTDTQYF.

The genes are TRBV20-1 and TRBJ1-3; D unclear. Per the germline V gene, CDR1 is DFQATT and CDR2 is SNEGSKA (reference sequence). Trimming cost V 6 bases and J 4 bases, with 13 bases left between them. The CDR3 sequence is 13 residues long. For the CDR3, the DNA is TGCAGTGCCCCCACACGAGAGGGAAACACCATATATTTT. Translation gives CSAPTREGNTIYF.

This clonotype was seen a handful of times. The CDR3 loop is CSAPAGGRSTDTQYF. The DNA for the CDR3 is TGCAGTGCCCCAGCGGGGGGGCGTTCCACAGATACGCAGTATTTT. V is TRBV20-1 and J is TRBJ2-3; 10 positions agree with TRBD2. Germline CDR1 and CDR2: DFQATT and SNEGSKA (reference sequence). The CDR3 is made up of 15 amino acids. V was clipped by 6 bases and J by 2 bases; unmatched bases: 8.